This TCR beta chain was profiled in a study of blood T cell repertoires in COVID-19. At the level of the study: Collection of acute and convalescent COVID-19 samples took place in the United States, Italy and Spain. The analysed material was cDNA or gDNA that came from T cells, B-cell-depleted T cells, or PBMCs.

CDR3 length: 18 amino acids. CDR1 is MNHEY and CDR2 is SMNVEV in the germline V gene (reference sequence). Trimming cost V 5 bases and J 3 bases, with 25 bases left between them. In its sample, this clone was seen a few times. This table comes from immunoSEQ multiplex PCR, and its TCRdb copy is limited to in-frame clones, with some not included. The top ten clones hold 15% to 20% of a sample with fewer than 50,000 clones, 80% of them seen once. The J gene is TRBJ2-5, the V gene TRBV27; D is perhaps TRBD1 (6 bases). The TCR sequence derives from a man between 65 and 80 years old with acute or convalescent COVID-19. Sample: peripheral blood. The CDR3 DNA reads as TGTGCCAGCAGTCATATAAGGGGGTATCGGGGAACCGAAGAGACCCAGTACTTC. Translation gives CASSHIRGYRGTEETQYF.